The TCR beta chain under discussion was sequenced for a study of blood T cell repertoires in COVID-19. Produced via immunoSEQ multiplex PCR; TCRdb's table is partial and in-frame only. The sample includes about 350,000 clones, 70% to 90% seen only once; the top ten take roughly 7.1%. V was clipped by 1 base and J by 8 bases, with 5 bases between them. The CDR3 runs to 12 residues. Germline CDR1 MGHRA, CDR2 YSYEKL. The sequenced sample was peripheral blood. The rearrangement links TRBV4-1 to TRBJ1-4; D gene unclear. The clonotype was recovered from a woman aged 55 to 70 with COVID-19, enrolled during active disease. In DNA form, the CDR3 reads TGCGCCAGCAGCCAAGTCGTAGAAAAACTGTTTTTT. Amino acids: CASSQVVEKLFF.